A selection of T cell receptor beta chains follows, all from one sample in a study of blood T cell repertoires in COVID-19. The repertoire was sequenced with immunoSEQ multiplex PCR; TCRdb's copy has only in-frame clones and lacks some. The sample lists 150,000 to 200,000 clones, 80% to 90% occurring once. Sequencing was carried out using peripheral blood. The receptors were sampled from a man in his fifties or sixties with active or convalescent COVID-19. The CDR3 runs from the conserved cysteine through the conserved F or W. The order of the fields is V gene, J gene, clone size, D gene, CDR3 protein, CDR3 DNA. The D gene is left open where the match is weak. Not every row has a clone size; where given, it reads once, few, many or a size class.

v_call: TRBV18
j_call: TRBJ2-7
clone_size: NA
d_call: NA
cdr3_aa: CASSPPGLQSYEQYF
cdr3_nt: TGTGCCAGCTCACCACCGGGACTGCAGTCCTACGAGCAGTACTTC

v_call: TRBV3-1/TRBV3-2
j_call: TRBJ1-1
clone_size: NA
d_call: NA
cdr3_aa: CASSHGTLENTEAFF
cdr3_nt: TGTGCCAGCAGCCACGGGACTCTAGAGAACACTGAAGCTTTCTTT

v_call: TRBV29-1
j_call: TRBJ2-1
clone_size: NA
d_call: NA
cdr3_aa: CSVEVGAEQFF
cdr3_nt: TGCAGCGTTGAGGTTGGGGCTGAGCAGTTCTTC

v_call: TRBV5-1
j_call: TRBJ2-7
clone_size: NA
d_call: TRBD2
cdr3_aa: CASSRVKRGGGKDEQYF
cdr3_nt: TGCGCCAGCAGTCGGGTAAAACGGGGGGGCGGTAAGGACGAGCAGTACTTC

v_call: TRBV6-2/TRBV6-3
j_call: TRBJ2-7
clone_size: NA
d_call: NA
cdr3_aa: CASSYWLGVTENYEQYF
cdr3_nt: TGTGCCAGCAGTTATTGGTTAGGAGTGACAGAGAACTACGAGCAGTACTTC

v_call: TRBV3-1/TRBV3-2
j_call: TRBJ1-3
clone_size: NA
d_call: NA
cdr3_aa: CASSRRGANGNTIYF
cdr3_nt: TGTGCCAGCAGCCGCCGTGGGGCAAATGGAAACACCATATATTTT

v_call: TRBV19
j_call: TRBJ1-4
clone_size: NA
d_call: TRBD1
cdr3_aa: CASTRQGGEKLFF
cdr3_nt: TGTGCCAGTACCCGGCAGGGGGGAGAAAAACTGTTTTTT

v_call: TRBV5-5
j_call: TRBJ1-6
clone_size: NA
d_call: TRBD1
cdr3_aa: CASSWGQVNSPLHF
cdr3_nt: TGTGCCAGCAGCTGGGGACAGGTTAATTCACCCCTCCACTTT

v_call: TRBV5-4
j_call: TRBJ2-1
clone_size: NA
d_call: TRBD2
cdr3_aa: CASSPTSGPYNEQFF
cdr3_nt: TGTGCCAGCAGCCCGACTAGCGGGCCCTACAATGAGCAGTTCTTC

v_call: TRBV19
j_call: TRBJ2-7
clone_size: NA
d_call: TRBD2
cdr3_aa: CASSPQGLAGGLSYEQYF
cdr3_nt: TGTGCCAGTAGCCCCCAGGGACTAGCGGGAGGCCTTTCCTACGAGCAGTACTTC

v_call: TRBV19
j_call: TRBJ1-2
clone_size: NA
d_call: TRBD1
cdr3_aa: CASSIGGTGRRVGIGYTF
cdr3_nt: TGTGCCAGTAGTATAGGCGGGACAGGGAGGCGGGTGGGGATCGGCTACACCTTC

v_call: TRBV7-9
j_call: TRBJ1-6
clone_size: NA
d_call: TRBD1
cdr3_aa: CASSLVQGVAYNSPLHF
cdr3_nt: TGTGCCAGCAGCTTAGTACAGGGGGTAGCCTATAATTCACCCCTCCACTTT

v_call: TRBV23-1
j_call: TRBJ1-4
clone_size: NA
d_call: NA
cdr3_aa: CASSQFGQTNEKLFF
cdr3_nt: TGCGCCAGCAGTCAATTTGGCCAGACTAATGAAAAACTGTTTTTT

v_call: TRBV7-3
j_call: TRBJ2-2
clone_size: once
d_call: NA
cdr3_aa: CASSLTGMNTGELFF
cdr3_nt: TGTGCCAGCAGCTTGACCGGGATGAACACCGGGGAGCTGTTTTTT

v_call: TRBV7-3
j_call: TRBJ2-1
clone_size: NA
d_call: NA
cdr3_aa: CASSLTGAEDEQFF
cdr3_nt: TGTGCCAGCAGCTTAACGGGCGCGGAGGATGAGCAGTTCTTC

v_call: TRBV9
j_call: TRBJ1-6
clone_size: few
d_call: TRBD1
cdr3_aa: CASSPLTGGSPLHF
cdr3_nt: TGTGCCAGCAGCCCCTTAACAGGGGGTTCACCCCTCCACTTT

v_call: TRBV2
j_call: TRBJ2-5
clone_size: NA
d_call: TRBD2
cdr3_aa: CASSTQGLAGETQYF
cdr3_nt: TGTGCCAGCAGTACACAGGGACTAGCGGGAGAGACCCAGTACTTC

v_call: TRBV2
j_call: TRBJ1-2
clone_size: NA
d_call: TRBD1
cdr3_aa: CAITRGQAYYGYTF
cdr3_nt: TGTGCCATTACTAGAGGACAGGCTTACTATGGCTACACCTTC

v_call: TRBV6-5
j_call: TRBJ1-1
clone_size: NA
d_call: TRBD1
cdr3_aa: CASSYYPQGKSTEAFF
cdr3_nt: TGTGCCAGCAGTTACTATCCACAGGGGAAGAGCACTGAAGCTTTCTTT

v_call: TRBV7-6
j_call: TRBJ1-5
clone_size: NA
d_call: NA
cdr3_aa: CASSPRGNQPQHF
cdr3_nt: TGTGCCAGCAGCCCACGGGGCAATCAGCCCCAGCATTTT

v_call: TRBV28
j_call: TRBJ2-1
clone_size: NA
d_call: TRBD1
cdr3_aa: CASSEDRVNNEQFF
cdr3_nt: TGTGCCAGCAGCGAGGACAGGGTAAACAATGAGCAGTTCTTC

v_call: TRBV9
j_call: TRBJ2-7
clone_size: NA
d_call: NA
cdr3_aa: CASSPRTYDYEQYF
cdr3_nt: TGTGCCAGCAGCCCCCGGACTTACGACTACGAGCAGTACTTC

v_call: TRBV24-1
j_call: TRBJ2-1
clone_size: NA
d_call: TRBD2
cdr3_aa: CATSDGLAEPQGREQFF
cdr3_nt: TGTGCCACCAGTGACGGACTAGCGGAGCCCCAAGGAAGGGAGCAGTTCTTC

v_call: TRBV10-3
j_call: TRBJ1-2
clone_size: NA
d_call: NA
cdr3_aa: CAISEGAGDVSGYTF
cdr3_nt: TGTGCCATCAGTGAAGGGGCAGGGGATGTGAGTGGCTACACCTTC

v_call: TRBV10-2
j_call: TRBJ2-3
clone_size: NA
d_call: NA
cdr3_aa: CASSEIIDTQYF
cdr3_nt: TGCGCCAGCAGTGAGATAATAGATACGCAGTATTTT

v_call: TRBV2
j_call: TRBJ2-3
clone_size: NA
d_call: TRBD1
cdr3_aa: CASSELVGQGF
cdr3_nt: TGTGCCAGCAGTGAATTGGTTGGACAGGGTTTT

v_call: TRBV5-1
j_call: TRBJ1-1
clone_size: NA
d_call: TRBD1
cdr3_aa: CASSPGQGANVEAFF
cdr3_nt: TGCGCCAGCAGCCCTGGACAGGGGGCAAATGTGGAAGCTTTCTTT

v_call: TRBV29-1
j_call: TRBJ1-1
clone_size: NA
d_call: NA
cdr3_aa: CSGQRGGGTEAFF
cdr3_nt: TGCAGCGGACAGCGCGGGGGGGGCACTGAAGCTTTCTTT

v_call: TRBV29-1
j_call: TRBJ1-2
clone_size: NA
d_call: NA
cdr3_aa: CSVDFTDNYGYTF
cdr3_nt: TGCAGCGTTGACTTTACAGACAACTATGGCTACACCTTC

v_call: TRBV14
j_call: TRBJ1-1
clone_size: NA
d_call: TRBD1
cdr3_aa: CASSPLQGQGGPEAFF
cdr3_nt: TGTGCCAGCAGCCCTCTCCAAGGACAGGGGGGGCCTGAAGCTTTCTTT

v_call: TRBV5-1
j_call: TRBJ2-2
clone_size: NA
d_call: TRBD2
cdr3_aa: CASSLDAGETGELFF
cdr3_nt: TGCGCCAGCAGCTTGGATGCGGGAGAAACCGGGGAGCTGTTTTTT

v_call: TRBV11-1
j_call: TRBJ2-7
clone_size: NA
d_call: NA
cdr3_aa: CASSFRLYDEQYF
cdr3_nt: TGTGCCAGCAGCTTTAGACTATACGACGAGCAGTACTTC

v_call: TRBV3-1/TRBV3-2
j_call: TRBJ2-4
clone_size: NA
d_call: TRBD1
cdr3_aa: CASSSGTGGNIQYF
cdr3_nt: TGTGCCAGCAGCTCCGGGACAGGGGGTAACATTCAGTACTTC

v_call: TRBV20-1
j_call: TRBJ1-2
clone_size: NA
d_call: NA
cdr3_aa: CSARGTSYGYTF
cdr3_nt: TGCAGTGCTCGTGGGACAAGCTATGGCTACACCTTC

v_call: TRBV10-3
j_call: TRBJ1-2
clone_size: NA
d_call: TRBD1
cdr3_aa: CAIRSTGEDGYTF
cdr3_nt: TGTGCCATCAGATCCACAGGGGAGGATGGCTACACCTTC

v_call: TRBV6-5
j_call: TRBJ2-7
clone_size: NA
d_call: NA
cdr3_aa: CASKINTGSGYEQYF
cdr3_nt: TGTGCCAGCAAAATCAATACAGGATCAGGCTACGAGCAGTACTTC

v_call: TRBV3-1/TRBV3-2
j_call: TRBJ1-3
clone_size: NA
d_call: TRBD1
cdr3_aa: CASSQEGQLSGNTIYF
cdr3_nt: TGTGCCAGCAGCCAAGAGGGACAGCTCTCTGGAAACACCATATATTTT

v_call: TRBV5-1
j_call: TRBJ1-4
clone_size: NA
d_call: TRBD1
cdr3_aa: CASSYMTGQGNEKLFF
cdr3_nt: TGCGCCAGCAGCTACATGACGGGACAGGGGAATGAAAAACTGTTTTTT

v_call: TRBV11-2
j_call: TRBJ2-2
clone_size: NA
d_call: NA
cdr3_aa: CASSLGRGTGELFF
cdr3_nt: TGTGCCAGCAGCTTAGGACGGGGCACCGGGGAGCTGTTTTTT